The 30 T cell receptor beta chains below come from one sample, sequenced in a study of T-cell reconstitution after alpha-beta-depleted transplantation in children. The authors prepared the TCRbeta library with unique molecular identifiers. TCRdb reanalysed the PCR reads using MiXCR and keeps one entry per CDR3 protein. In the table there are about 360,000 distinct CDR3 sequences, more than 10% of which are singletons. The sequencing here drew on PBMCs, taken from the stem cell graft. The receptor source for this set is a human donor who donated a stem cell graft to a child with Fanconi anemia.

This clonotype was counted between two and nine times. The chain recombines TRBV5-1 with TRBJ2-1, with no clear D. This CDR3 has 13 amino acids. The V gene's germline CDR1 is SGHRS and CDR2 YFSETQ. The germline V and J ends were trimmed by 0 bases and 8 bases, with 9 bases remaining between them. DNA of the CDR3: TGCGCCAGCAGCTTGGAGGTCCAGCATGAGCAGTTCTTC. Translation gives CASSLEVQHEQFF. The full variable domain, in which reference TRBV5-1 and TRBJ2-1 provide the parts outside the CDR3, is KAGVTQTPRYLIKTRGQQVTLSCSPISGHRSVSWYQQTPGQGLQFLFEYFSETQRNKGNFPGRFSGRQFSNSRSEMNVSTLELGDSALYLCASSLEVQHEQFFGPGTRLTVL.

The chain uses TRBV4-3 and TRBJ1-2, with D unresolved. Trimming removed 0 bases from V and 4 bases from J, with 9 bases in between. CDR3 length: 14 residues. CDR1 and CDR2 (germline): LGHNA, YSLEER. The CDR3 nucleotides are TGCGCCAGCAGCCAAGATACAAACTTCTATGGCTACACCTTC. This gives the protein CASSQDTNFYGYTF.

This clonotype was seen more than once but under ten times. This sequence joins TRBV6-1 and TRBJ2-2; the match to TRBD2 covers 11 bases. CDR3 size: 16 residues. Germline CDR1 and CDR2: MNHNS and SASEGT. V was clipped by 4 bases and J by 6 bases; unmatched bases: 7. The CDR3 nucleotides are TGTGCCAGCAGTGCCATACTAGCGGGGGAAGCCGGGGAGCTGTTTTTT. It specifies CASSAILAGEAGELFF.

The CDR3 region is CSADGQVNTEAFF. CDR3 sequence (DNA): TGCAGTGCCGACGGACAGGTGAACACTGAAGCTTTCTTT. This rearrangement joins TRBV20-1 to TRBJ1-1, with 7 bases that match TRBD1. The CDR3 runs to 13 residues. Germline V lookup: CDR1 DFQATT, CDR2 SNEGSKA (reference sequence). V lost 6 bases to trimming and J lost 0 bases; unmatched junction nucleotides: 4.

The count of this clonotype is one. The chain carries TRBV7-2 and TRBJ1-3, with D uncertain. This CDR3 has 14 amino acids. Germline CDR1 reads SGHTA; CDR2 reads FQGNSA. Trimming cost V 2 bases and J 4 bases, with 9 bases left between them. The DNA of the CDR3 is TGTGCCAGCAGCTTACTCGGGCTCGGAAACACCATATATTTT. This codes for CASSLLGLGNTIYF.

This clonotype has at least ten counts. This chain links TRBV27 with TRBJ2-1; 10 nucleotides line up with TRBD2. V trimming: 9 bases; J trimming: 6 bases; junction bases outside the gene matches: 11. The CDR3 contains 15 residues. Looked up from germline, CDR1 is MNHEY and CDR2 is SMNVEV (reference sequence). This CDR3 reads CASEQRGGPGNEQFF. CDR3 nucleotides: TGTGCCAGTGAACAGCGGGGGGGCCCGGGCAATGAGCAGTTCTTC.

CDR3 region: CASSLGQGPFYEQYV. The CDR3 DNA follows: TGTGCCAGCTCACTCGGACAGGGGCCATTCTACGAGCAGTACGTC. This chain uses TRBV18 with TRBJ2-7, with 9 bases aligning to TRBD1. The CDR3 extends over 15 amino acids. The trim removed 4 bases at V and 3 bases at J, leaving 7 bases unmatched. Germline CDR1 and CDR2: KGHSH and LQKENI.

This clonotype was detected only a few times. The genes are TRBV14 and TRBJ1-2; D is unresolved. The length of the CDR3 is 16 residues. CDR1 is SGHDN, CDR2 FVKESK, per germline. V gave up 4 bases and J gave up 5 bases, with 20 bases separating them. The CDR3: CASSRTASTAPYGYTF. DNA for the CDR3: TGTGCCAGCAGCCGGACGGCGTCTACAGCACCTTATGGCTACACCTTC.

This clonotype appeared many times. J is TRBJ2-7 and V is TRBV4-2; D gene ambiguous. The CDR3 runs 13 residues. The V end was cut by 2 bases, the J end by 4 bases, with 9 bases between. Germline V CDR1 and CDR2: LGHNA, YNFKEQ. The CDR3 DNA is TGTGCCAGCAGCCAATGGGTGCAGTACGAGCAGTACTTC. The encoded protein is CASSQWVQYEQYF.

The chain uses TRBV6-6 and TRBJ2-3; D possibly corresponds to TRBD2 (7 bases). The CDR3 is made up of 15 amino acids. Germline CDR1 is MNHNY and CDR2 is SVGAGI (reference sequence). V shed 5 bases and J shed 6 bases, with 18 bases lying between them. CDR3 amino acids: CASSRGGPGDDTQYF. DNA of the CDR3: TGTGCCAGCAGTAGGGGGGGGCCTGGGGACGATACGCAGTATTTT.

This clonotype has only a few counts. The V and J genes are TRBV7-8 and TRBJ2-2; a possible D gene is TRBD1 (6 bases). Per germline, CDR1 SGHVS and CDR2 FQNEAQ. The germline V and J ends were trimmed by 5 bases and 4 bases, with 14 bases remaining between them. The CDR3 totals 15 residues. The CDR3 DNA reads as TGTGCCAGCAGCGATCGCACAGGGCGCACCGGGGAGCTGTTTTTT. Translation gives CASSDRTGRTGELFF.

This clonotype was detected many times. The rearrangement joins TRBV6-6 to TRBJ1-6; D might be TRBD1 (6 bases). Germline V gene data show CDR1 as MNHNY and CDR2 as SVGAGI (reference sequence). The CDR3 has 13 amino acids. Trimming removed 6 bases from V and 6 bases from J, with 9 bases in between. The CDR3: CASSSGVNSPLHF. DNA for the CDR3: TGTGCCAGCAGCTCAGGGGTTAATTCACCCCTCCACTTT.

Many counts were recorded for this clonotype. The junction differs from germline at one of its ends, possibly a read error. V usage is TRBV7-7 and J usage is TRBJ2-2, with 9 positions matching TRBD2. The CDR3 totals 19 residues. Germline lookup yields CDR1 SSHAT and CDR2 FNYEAQ (reference sequence). CDR3 region: CASSFLGRGGLANTGELFF. As DNA, the CDR3 is TGTGCTAGCAGCTTCCTGGGGCGGGGGGGCCTCGCGAACACCGGGGAGCTGTTTTTT.

In its sample, this clonotype was seen a few times. The chain couples TRBV6-2 or TRBV6-3 to TRBJ2-1; D not certain. From germline, CDR1 is MNHEY and CDR2 SVGEGT. V lost 5 bases to trimming and J lost 8 bases, with 7 bases between them. The CDR3 covers 11 residues. The CDR3: CASSPLHEQFF. The CDR3 DNA reads TGTGCCAGCAGTCCCCTCCATGAGCAGTTCTTC.

This clonotype was seen at least ten times. This sequence joins TRBV12-3 or TRBV12-4 and TRBJ2-1; 7 bases are shared with TRBD2. This CDR3 region has 16 residues. V lost 1 base and J lost 8; bases outside the gene matches: 11. CDR3 loop: CASSLEVGGSGDEQFF. Here the CDR3 DNA reads TGTGCCAGCAGTTTAGAGGTCGGGGGGAGCGGGGATGAGCAGTTCTTC.

V is TRBV29-1 and J is TRBJ2-1, with 7 positions matching TRBD1. The trim removed 6 bases at V and 9 bases at J, leaving 2 bases unmatched. This CDR3 is built from 10 residues. Looked up from germline, CDR1 is SQVTM and CDR2 is ANQGSEA. The CDR3 nucleotides are TGCAGCGTAAGGGACAGTGAGCAGTTCTTC. Protein: CSVRDSEQFF.

This clonotype was detected only a few times. The rearrangement links TRBV9 to TRBJ1-3; TRBD1 might be the D (5 bases). Germline values: CDR1 SGDLS, CDR2 YYNGEE. The length of the CDR3 is 15 residues. With 5 bases removed from V and 0 bases from J, the gap between germline ends came to 12 bases. CDR3 sequence (DNA): TGTGCCAGCAGTCGAGGGACTCCCTCTGGAAACACCATATATTTT. This gives the protein CASSRGTPSGNTIYF.

This chain connects TRBV5-6 to TRBJ1-1, with D perhaps matching TRBD1 (6 bases). The length of the CDR3 is 13 residues. Trimming stripped 4 bases from V and 4 bases from J, with 11 bases between. CDR1 and CDR2 (germline): SGHDT, YYEEEE. For the CDR3, the DNA is TGTGCCAGCAGCCGGGGCAGGGGCACTGAAGCTTTCTTT. Its translation: CASSRGRGTEAFF. Full variable domain (rest looked up from reference TRBV5-6 and TRBJ1-1): DAGVTQSPTHLIKTRGQQVTLRCSPKSGHDTVSWYQQALGQGPQFIFQYYEEEERQRGNFPDRFSGHQFPNYSSELNVNALLLGDSALYLCASSRGRGTEAFFGQGTRLTVV.

The rearrangement joins TRBV20-1 to TRBJ2-3; TRBD1 matches 9 bases. Trimming cost V 6 bases and J 1 base; bases outside gene matches: 8. CDR1 is DFQATT and CDR2 is SNEGSKA in the germline V gene (reference sequence). The CDR3 runs to 15 residues. The CDR3 protein is CSAKGQGEGTDTQYF. CDR3 sequence (DNA): TGCAGTGCCAAGGGACAGGGAGAGGGCACAGATACGCAGTATTTT.

The chain has TRBV7-2 and TRBJ1-6; no clear D gene. The CDR3 has 12 amino acids. With 5 bases removed from V and 10 bases from J, the gap between germline ends came to 9 bases. Germline V gives CDR1 SGHTA, CDR2 FQGNSA. The CDR3 DNA reads as TGTGCCAGCAGCCTCCCGGGGTCACCCCTCCACTTT. Its translation: CASSLPGSPLHF.

This chain links TRBV11-1 with TRBJ2-7; D not certain. This CDR3 region has 12 residues. The germline V gene encodes CDR1 SGHAT and CDR2 FQDESV (reference sequence). Deletions cut 5 bases from V and 3 bases from J, with 8 bases between. As DNA, the CDR3 is TGTGCCAGCAGCGGGGATTACTACGAGCAGTACTTC. Protein sequence: CASSGDYYEQYF.

The chain has TRBV4-2 and TRBJ2-3, with a tentative D call TRBD2 (6 bases). The CDR3 runs 17 residues. Germline assignment: CDR1 LGHNA and CDR2 YNFKEQ. V was cut by 3 bases and J by 2 bases, with 18 bases left in between. CDR3 nucleotide sequence: TGTGCCAGCAGCCAGGGACTTCCGGGACGCAACACAGATACGCAGTATTTT. It codes for CASSQGLPGRNTDTQYF.

The DNA for the CDR3 is TGTGCCAGCAGCCGATTCCTCGGGACTAGCAGGTACAATGAGCAGTTCTTC. As protein: CASSRFLGTSRYNEQFF. This chain joins TRBV7-9 and TRBJ2-1, with TRBD2 matching 9 bases. The CDR3 totals 17 residues. V dropped 5 bases and J dropped 4; count of bases not matched to a gene: 12. From germline, CDR1 is SEHNR and CDR2 FQNEAQ (reference sequence).

The rearrangement uses TRBV10-3 and TRBJ2-2, with a tentative D call TRBD2 (6 bases). Between the trimmed V and J ends, which lost 3 bases and 7 bases, there was a span of 9 bases. The CDR3 is 13 amino acids. CDR1 and CDR2 from the germline V gene are ENHRY and SYGVKD. CDR3 sequence: CAISEGRIGELFF. CDR3 bases: TGTGCCATCAGTGAAGGGAGGATCGGGGAGCTGTTTTTT.

This clonotype showed up many times. The V and J genes are TRBV12-3 or TRBV12-4 and TRBJ1-2; D perhaps matches TRBD1 (6 bases). The CDR3 totals 14 residues. V was trimmed by 5 bases and J by 4 bases, leaving 14 bases between them. CDR3 nucleotides: TGTGCCAGCAGTCCCGGACAGAGTATCTATGGCTACACCTTC. It translates to CASSPGQSIYGYTF.

This clonotype was recorded many times. V usage is TRBV29-1 and J usage is TRBJ2-5, with D possibly matching TRBD2 (6 bases). In germline, CDR1 is SQVTM, CDR2 ANQGSEA. Trimming removed 8 bases at V and 8 bases at J, with 21 bases between. This CDR3 is 13 amino acids long. In DNA form, the CDR3 reads TGCAGCTATCGGGACTCCCCCGGTGAAACCCAGTACTTC. Translating gives CSYRDSPGETQYF.

In this sample, this clonotype turned up once. The chain employs TRBV7-3 and TRBJ1-1; 10 positions match TRBD1. Trimming at V came to 2 bases and at J to 6 bases, leaving 9 bases not matched to a gene. CDR1 and CDR2 from the germline V gene are SGHTA and FQGTGA. The CDR3 is 16 residues long. CDR3 protein: CASSLPVQGQGPEAFF. DNA of the CDR3: TGTGCCAGCAGCTTACCGGTACAGGGACAGGGGCCTGAAGCTTTCTTT. Together with reference TRBV7-3 and TRBJ1-1, the CDR3 gives the full variable domain: GAGVSQTPSNKVTEKGKYVELRCDPISGHTALYWYRQSLGQGPEFLIYFQGTGAADDSGLPNDRFFAVRPEGSVSTLKIQRTERGDSAVYLCASSLPVQGQGPEAFFGQGTRLTVV.

The chain combines TRBV7-2 with TRBJ2-3, with D uncertain. The CDR3 is made up of 16 amino acids. The V gene's germline CDR1 is SGHTA and CDR2 FQGNSA. V gave up 5 bases and J gave up 1 base, with 16 bases separating them. The CDR3 DNA is TGTGCCAGCAGCATAACTCCTACTTTACGCACAGATACGCAGTATTTT. Translated: CASSITPTLRTDTQYF.

This clonotype was counted many times. Relative to the germline gene, one junction end is altered; a read error may explain this. The chain joins TRBV3-1 to TRBJ2-6; D uncertain. Germline V gives CDR1 LGHDT, CDR2 YNNKEL (reference sequence). The CDR3 sequence is 14 residues long. The CDR3 DNA sequence: TGTGCCAGCAGCCCCCCCTCTGGCGCCAACGTCCTGACTTTC. Translation gives CASSPPSGANVLTF.

This clonotype showed up just once. The V call is TRBV4-3, the J call TRBJ2-7, with 7 bases matching TRBD2. The CDR3 sequence is 13 residues long. V lost 2 bases and J lost 3; bases outside the gene matches: 1. Germline CDR1 LGHNA, CDR2 YSLEER. CDR3 loop: CASSQQRGYEQYF. The CDR3 coding sequence is TGCGCCAGCAGCCAACAGCGGGGCTACGAGCAGTACTTC.